Below, 4 T cell receptor beta chains from the same sample are listed, as sequenced in a study of shared clonotypes between healthy human individuals (TCRdb year 2020). The receptor library was made with the immunoSEQ multiplex PCR assay. TCRdb re-hosts the immuneACCESS table, in-frame sequences only. Its copies lack some clones; in the studies checked, an unresolved V gene accounts for under half of them, and the cause for the rest is not known. For this sample the table gives about 2 million clones, of which about 95% were detected only once. The ten largest clones add up to more than 0.95% of the sample. CD8 naive samples were CD45RO-negative cells positively selected for CCR7, giving a CD45RA+CCR7+ population that excluded TemRA cells. The sample was naive CD8+ T cells sorted from blood. Taken with the paper, the label for cell subset or site translates to: CD45RA+CCR7+. These receptors were taken from a young man in good health.

The chain couples TRBV10-1 to TRBJ2-7, with TRBD1 matching 8 bases. V gave up 2 bases and J gave up 7 bases; unmatched junction bases: 4. Germline loops: CDR1 WNHNN, CDR2 SYGVQD (reference sequence). The CDR3 runs to 13 residues. The CDR3 region has the DNA TGCGCCAGCAGTGAGCCCTACAGGGGGGAGCAGTACTTC. Translating it yields CASSEPYRGEQYF.

The chain recombines TRBV13 with TRBJ2-7, with 8 bases aligning to TRBD2. There are 14 residues in the CDR3. V lost 7 bases and J lost 3; bases outside the gene matches: 8. Germline-derived CDR1 and CDR2 are PRHDT and FYEKMQ (reference sequence). The CDR3 coding sequence is TGTGCCAGCACTCTAGGCGGGAGGAGCTACGAGCAGTACTTC. Its protein product is CASTLGGRSYEQYF.

This clone has just one count. The V gene is TRBV5-6, the J gene TRBJ1-2, with D possibly being TRBD1 (6 bases). The length of the CDR3 is 13 residues. Trimming left V 0 bases short and J 7 bases short, with 10 bases between. Germline V gene lookup returns CDR1 SGHDT and CDR2 YYEEEE. The CDR3 reads CASSLGQASGYTF. DNA for the CDR3: TGTGCCAGCAGCTTGGGACAGGCCTCTGGCTACACCTTC.

The V and J genes are TRBV4-3 and TRBJ2-1, with TRBD2 matching over 13 bases. The CDR3 has 16 amino acids. CDR1 and CDR2 (germline): LGHNA, YSLEER. V shed 1 base, J shed 5 bases, and the junction held 2 bases outside the gene matches. The CDR3 reads CASSQGTSGRDNEQFF. CDR3 DNA sequence: TGCGCCAGCAGCCAAGGGACTAGCGGGAGAGACAATGAGCAGTTCTTC.